The 5 T cell receptor beta chains below come from one sample, sequenced in a study of CD8 T cells in ankylosing spondylitis. TCRdb re-called the 5' RACE reads through MiXCR, storing one row per CDR3 protein. The table records about 240,000 distinct CDR3 sequences, around 9.1% of them present only once. Sequenced sample: blood, either unsorted or a sorted T cell fraction (not recorded which). These receptors were collected from a male donor with ankylosing spondylitis or in good health (not recorded which).

The chain combines TRBV7-9 with TRBJ2-7, with TRBD1 identical over 8 bases. The V segment lost 5 bases and the J segment 5 bases; nucleotides outside the gene matches: 11. CDR3 length: 15 amino acids. Germline lookup yields CDR1 SEHNR and CDR2 FQNEAQ (reference sequence). The CDR3 protein is CASSPRTGFKDEQYF. CDR3 nucleotides: TGTGCCAGCAGCCCCCGGACAGGGTTCAAAGACGAGCAGTACTTC.

This clonotype was counted many times. The CDR3 is CASREGQGFGYTF. The DNA of the CDR3 is TGTGCCAGCAGGGAGGGGCAGGGGTTCGGCTACACCTTC. The rearrangement links TRBV12-3 or TRBV12-4 to TRBJ1-2; possibly TRBD1 for D (6 bases). The CDR3 totals 13 residues. V dropped 6 bases and J dropped 8 bases, with 16 bases sitting between them.

This clonotype was seen at least ten times. CDR3 residues: CASTVGQGTAEAFF. Here the CDR3 DNA reads TGTGCCAGCACCGTGGGGCAGGGGACAGCTGAAGCTTTCTTT. The chain joins TRBV9 to TRBJ1-1; 7 bases fit TRBD1. Losses at the gene ends were 6 bases for V and 6 bases for J; bases not matched to a gene: 11. The CDR3 runs to 14 residues. CDR1 is SGDLS and CDR2 is YYNGEE in the germline V gene.

In this sample, this clonotype turned up many times. The chain combines TRBV7-2 with TRBJ2-5, with a weak D call TRBD1 (6 bases). Germline V CDR1 and CDR2: SGHTA, FQGNSA. The CDR3 length is 15 residues. V was clipped by 2 bases and J by 2 bases, with 12 bases between them. The CDR3 region has the DNA TGTGCCAGCAGCTTAATAGGGACACAACAAGAGACCCAGTACTTC. Its protein is CASSLIGTQQETQYF.

This clonotype was recorded at least ten times. The rearrangement links TRBV5-6 to TRBJ2-7, with TRBD1 identical over 9 bases. J gave up 4 bases and V 0 bases, and 2 bases lay outside the gene matches. The germline gives CDR1 SGHDT, CDR2 YYEEEE. CDR3 length: 14 residues. CDR3 sequence reads: CASSLDGTGYEQYF. In DNA, the CDR3 is TGTGCCAGCAGCTTGGATGGGACAGGGTACGAGCAGTACTTC.